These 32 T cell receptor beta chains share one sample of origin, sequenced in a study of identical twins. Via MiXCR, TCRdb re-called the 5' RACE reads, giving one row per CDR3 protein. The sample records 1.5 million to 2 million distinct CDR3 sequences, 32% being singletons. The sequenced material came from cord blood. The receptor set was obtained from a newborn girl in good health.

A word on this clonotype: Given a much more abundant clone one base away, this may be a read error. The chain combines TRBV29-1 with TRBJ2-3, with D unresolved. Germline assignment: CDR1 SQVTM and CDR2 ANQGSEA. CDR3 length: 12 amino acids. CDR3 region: CSVGVSTDAQYF. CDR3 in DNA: TGCAGCGTTGGGGTGAGCACAGATGCGCAGTATTTT.

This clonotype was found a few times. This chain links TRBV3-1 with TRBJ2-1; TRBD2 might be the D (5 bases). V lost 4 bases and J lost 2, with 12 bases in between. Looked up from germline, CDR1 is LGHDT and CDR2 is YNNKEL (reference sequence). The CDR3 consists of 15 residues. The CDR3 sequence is CASSPLVGAYNEQFF. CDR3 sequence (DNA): TGTGCCAGCAGCCCTCTCGTGGGAGCCTACAATGAGCAGTTCTTC.

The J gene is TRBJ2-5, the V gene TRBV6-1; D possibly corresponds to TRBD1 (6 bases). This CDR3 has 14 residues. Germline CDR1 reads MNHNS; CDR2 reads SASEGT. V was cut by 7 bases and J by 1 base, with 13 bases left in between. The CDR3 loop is CASKYGQIQETQYF. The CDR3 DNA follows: TGTGCCAGCAAGTACGGACAGATCCAAGAGACCCAGTACTTC.

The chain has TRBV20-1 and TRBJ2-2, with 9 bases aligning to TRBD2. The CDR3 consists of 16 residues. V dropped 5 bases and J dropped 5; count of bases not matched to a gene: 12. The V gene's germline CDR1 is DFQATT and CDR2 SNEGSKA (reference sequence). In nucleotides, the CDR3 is TGCAGTGCTGGGACACTAGCGGGTTTGCTAACCGGGGAGCTGTTTTTT. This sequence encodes CSAGTLAGLLTGELFF.

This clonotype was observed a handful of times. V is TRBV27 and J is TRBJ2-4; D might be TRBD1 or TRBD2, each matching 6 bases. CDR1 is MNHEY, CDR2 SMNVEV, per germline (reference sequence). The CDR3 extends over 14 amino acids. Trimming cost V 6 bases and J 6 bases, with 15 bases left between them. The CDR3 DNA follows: TGTGCCAGCAGCAGAGGGGGGAAGGGAAACATTCAGTACTTC. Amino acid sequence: CASSRGGKGNIQYF.

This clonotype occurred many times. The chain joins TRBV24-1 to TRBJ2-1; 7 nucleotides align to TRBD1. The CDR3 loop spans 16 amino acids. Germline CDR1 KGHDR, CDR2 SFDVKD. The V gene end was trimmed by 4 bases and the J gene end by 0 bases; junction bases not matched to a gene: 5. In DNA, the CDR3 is TGTGCCACCAGTGACCGGGACAGTAGCTCCTACAATGAGCAGTTCTTC. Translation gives CATSDRDSSSYNEQFF.

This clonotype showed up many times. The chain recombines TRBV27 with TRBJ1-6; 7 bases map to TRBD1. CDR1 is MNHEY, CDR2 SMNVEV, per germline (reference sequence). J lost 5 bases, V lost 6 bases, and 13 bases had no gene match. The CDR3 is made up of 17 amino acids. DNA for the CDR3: TGTGCCAGCAGACCCCTCAAGCGACAGGGCAATAATTCACCCCTCCACTTT. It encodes CASRPLKRQGNNSPLHF.

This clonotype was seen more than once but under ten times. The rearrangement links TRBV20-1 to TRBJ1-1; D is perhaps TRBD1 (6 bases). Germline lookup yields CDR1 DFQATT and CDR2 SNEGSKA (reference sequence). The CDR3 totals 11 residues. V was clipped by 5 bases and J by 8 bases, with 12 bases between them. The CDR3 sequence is CSAVPGTEAFF. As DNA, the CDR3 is TGCAGTGCTGTCCCGGGGACAGAAGCTTTCTTT.

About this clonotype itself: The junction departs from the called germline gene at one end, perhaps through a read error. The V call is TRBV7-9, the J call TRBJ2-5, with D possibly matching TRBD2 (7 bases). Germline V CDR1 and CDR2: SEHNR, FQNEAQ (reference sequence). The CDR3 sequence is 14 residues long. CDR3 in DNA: TGTGCCAGCGACAGCGGGGACAACCAAGGGACCCAGTACTTC. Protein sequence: CASDSGDNQGTQYF.

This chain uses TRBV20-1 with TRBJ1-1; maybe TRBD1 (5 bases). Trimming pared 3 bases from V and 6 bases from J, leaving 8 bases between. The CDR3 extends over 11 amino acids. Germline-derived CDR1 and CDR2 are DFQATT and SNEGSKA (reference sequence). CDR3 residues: CSASRDPEAFF. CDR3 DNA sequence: TGCAGTGCTAGCAGGGACCCTGAAGCTTTCTTT.

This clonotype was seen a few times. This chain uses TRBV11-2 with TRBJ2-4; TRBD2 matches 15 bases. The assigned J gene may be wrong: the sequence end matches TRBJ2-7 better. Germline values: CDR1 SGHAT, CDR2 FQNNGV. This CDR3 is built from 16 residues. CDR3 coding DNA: TGTGCCAGCAGCTTCGGACTAGCGGGAGGGCTCTACGAGCAGTACTTC. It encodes CASSFGLAGGLYEQYF.

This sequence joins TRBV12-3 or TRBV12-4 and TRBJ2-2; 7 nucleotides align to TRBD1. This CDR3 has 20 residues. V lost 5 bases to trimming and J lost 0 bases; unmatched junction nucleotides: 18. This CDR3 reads CASSDVIRDSPISNTGELFF. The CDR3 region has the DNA TGTGCCAGCAGTGACGTTATCCGGGACAGCCCCATTTCGAACACCGGGGAGCTGTTTTTT.

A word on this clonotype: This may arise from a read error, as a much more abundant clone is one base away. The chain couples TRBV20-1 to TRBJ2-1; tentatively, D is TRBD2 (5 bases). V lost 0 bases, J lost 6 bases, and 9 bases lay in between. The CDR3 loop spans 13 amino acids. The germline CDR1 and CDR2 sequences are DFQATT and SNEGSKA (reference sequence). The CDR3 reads CSARDGLCNEQFF. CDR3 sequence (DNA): TGCAGTGCTAGAGATGGACTCTGCAATGAGCAGTTCTTC.

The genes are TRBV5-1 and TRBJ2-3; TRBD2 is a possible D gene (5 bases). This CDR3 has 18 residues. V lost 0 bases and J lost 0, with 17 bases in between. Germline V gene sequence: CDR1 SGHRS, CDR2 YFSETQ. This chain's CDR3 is CASSLGASRAVSTDTQYF. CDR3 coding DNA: TGCGCCAGCAGCTTGGGAGCGTCGCGGGCCGTTAGCACAGATACGCAGTATTTT. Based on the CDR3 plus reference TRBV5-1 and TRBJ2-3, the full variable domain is KAGVTQTPRYLIKTRGQQVTLSCSPISGHRSVSWYQQTPGQGLQFLFEYFSETQRNKGNFPGRFSGRQFSNSRSEMNVSTLELGDSALYLCASSLGASRAVSTDTQYFGPGTRLTVL.

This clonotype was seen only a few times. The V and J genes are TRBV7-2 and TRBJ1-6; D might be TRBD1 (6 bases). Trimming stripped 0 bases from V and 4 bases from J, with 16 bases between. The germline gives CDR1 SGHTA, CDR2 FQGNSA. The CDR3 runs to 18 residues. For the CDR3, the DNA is TGTGCCAGCAGCTTAGCGTCGTCAGGGGTGACTTATAATTCACCCCTCCACTTT. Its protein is CASSLASSGVTYNSPLHF.

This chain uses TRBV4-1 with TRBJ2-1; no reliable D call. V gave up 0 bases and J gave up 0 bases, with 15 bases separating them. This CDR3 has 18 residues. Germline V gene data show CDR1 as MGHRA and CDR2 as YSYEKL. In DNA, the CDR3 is TGCGCCAGCAGCCAAGATTCGTTGCGGATCAGCTCCTACAATGAGCAGTTCTTC. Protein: CASSQDSLRISSYNEQFF.

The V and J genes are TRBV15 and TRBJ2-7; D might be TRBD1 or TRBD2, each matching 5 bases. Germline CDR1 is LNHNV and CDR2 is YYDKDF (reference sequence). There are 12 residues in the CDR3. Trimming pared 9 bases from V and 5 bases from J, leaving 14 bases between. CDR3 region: CATSPRGNEQYF. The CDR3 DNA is TGTGCCACTAGCCCGAGGGGTAACGAGCAGTACTTC.

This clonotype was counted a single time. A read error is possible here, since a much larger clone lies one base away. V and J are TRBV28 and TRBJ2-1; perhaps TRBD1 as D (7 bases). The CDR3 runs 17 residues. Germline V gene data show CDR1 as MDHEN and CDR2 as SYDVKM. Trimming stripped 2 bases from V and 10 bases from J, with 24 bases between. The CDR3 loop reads CASSLKWWRDSTYEQFF. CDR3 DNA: TGTGCCAGCAGTTTAAAATGGTGGCGGGACAGCACCTACGAGCAGTTCTTC.

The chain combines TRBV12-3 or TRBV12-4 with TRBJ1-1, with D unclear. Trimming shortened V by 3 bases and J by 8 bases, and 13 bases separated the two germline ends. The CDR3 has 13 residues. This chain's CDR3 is CASSFRAASEAFF. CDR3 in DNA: TGTGCCAGCAGTTTTAGGGCAGCCAGCGAAGCTTTCTTT.

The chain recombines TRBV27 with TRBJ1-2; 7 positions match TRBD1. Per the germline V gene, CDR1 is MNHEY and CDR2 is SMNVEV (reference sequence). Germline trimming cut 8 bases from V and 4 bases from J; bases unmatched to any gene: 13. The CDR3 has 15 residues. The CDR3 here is CASLAGGQASYGYTF. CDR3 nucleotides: TGTGCCAGCCTCGCAGGTGGACAGGCCTCCTATGGCTACACCTTC.

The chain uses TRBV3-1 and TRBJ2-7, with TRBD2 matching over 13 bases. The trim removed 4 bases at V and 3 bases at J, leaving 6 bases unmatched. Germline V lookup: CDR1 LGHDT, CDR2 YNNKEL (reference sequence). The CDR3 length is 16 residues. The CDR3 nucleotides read TGTGCCAGCAGCCCTAGACTAGCGGGAGGACACTACGAGCAGTACTTC. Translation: CASSPRLAGGHYEQYF.

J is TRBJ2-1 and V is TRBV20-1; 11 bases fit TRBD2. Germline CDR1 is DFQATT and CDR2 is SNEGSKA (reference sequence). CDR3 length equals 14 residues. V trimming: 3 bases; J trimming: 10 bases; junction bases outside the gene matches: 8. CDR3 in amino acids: CSASPSSGRFEQFF. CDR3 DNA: TGCAGTGCTAGTCCATCTAGCGGGAGGTTCGAGCAGTTCTTC.

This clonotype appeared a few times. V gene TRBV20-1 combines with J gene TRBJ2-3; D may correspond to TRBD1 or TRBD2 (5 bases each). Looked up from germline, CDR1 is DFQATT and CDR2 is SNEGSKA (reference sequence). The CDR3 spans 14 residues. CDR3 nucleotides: TGCAGCGCCGGACGGGACGGTAGCACAGATACGCAGTATTTT. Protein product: CSAGRDGSTDTQYF.

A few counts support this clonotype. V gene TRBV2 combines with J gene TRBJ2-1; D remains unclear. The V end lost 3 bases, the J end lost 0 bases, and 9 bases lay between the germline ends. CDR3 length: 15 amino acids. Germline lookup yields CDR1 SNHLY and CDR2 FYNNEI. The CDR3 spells CASSDELSSYNEQFF. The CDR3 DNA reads TGTGCCAGCAGTGACGAACTCAGCTCCTACAATGAGCAGTTCTTC. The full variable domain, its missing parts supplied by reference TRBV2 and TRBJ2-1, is EPEVTQTPSHQVTQMGQEVILRCVPISNHLYFYWYRQILGQKVEFLVSFYNNEISEKSEIFDDQFSVERPDGSNFTLKIRSTKLEDSAMYFCASSDELSSYNEQFFGPGTRLTVL.

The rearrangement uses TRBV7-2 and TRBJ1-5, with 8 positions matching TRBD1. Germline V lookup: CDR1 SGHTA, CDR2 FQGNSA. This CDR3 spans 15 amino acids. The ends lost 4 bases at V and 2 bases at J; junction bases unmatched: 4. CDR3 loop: CASSSGGAGNQPQHF. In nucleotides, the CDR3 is TGTGCCAGCAGCTCAGGGGGCGCTGGCAATCAGCCCCAGCATTTT.

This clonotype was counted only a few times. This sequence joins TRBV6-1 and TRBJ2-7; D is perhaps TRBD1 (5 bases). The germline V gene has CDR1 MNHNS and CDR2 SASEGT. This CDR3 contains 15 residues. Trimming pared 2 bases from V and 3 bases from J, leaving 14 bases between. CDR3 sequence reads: CASSERGGANYEQYF. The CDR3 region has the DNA TGTGCCAGCAGTGAAAGAGGTGGGGCTAACTACGAGCAGTACTTC.

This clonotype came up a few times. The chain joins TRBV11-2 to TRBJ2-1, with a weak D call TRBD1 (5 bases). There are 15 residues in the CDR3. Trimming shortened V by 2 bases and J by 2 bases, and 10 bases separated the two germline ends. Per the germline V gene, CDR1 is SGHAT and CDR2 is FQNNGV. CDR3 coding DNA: TGTGCCAGCAGCTTACAGGGTCCAACCTACAATGAGCAGTTCTTC. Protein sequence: CASSLQGPTYNEQFF.

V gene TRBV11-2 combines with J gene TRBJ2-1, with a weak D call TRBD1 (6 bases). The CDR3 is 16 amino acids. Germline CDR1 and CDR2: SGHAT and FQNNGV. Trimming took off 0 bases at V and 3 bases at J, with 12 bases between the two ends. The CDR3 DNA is TGTGCCAGCAGCTTAGACCATGGACAGAACTACAATGAGCAGTTCTTC. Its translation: CASSLDHGQNYNEQFF.

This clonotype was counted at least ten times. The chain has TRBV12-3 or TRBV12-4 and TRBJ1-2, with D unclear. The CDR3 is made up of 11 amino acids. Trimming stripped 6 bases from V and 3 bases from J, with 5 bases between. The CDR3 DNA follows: TGTGCCAGCAGGCGATACTATGGCTACACCTTC. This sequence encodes CASRRYYGYTF.

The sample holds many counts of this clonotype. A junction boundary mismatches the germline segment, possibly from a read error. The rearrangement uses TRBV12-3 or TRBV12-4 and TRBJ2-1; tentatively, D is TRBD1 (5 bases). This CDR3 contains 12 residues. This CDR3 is CASSPTDNEQFF. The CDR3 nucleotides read TGCGCCAGCAGCCCGACAGACAATGAGCAGTTCTTC.

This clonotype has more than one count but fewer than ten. The CDR3 DNA follows: TGTGCCAGCAGTTTAGTGAGGGGGCAGATCACTGAAGCTTTCTTT. It is translated as CASSLVRGQITEAFF. The chain recombines TRBV28 with TRBJ1-1; TRBD1 agrees at 7 bases. The CDR3 consists of 15 residues. Trimming cost V 2 bases and J 4 bases; bases outside gene matches: 7. Germline assignment: CDR1 MDHEN and CDR2 SYDVKM. The full variable domain, rest sourced from reference TRBV28 and TRBJ1-1, is DVKVTQSSRYLVKRTGEKVFLECVQDMDHENMFWYRQDPGLGLRLIYFSYDVKMKEKGDIPEGYSVSREKKERFSLILESASTNQTSMYLCASSLVRGQITEAFFGQGTRLTVV.

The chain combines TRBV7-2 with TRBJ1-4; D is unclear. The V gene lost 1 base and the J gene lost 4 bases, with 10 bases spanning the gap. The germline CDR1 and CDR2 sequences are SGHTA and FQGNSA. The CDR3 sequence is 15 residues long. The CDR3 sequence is CASSLVKVYNEKLFF. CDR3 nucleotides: TGTGCCAGCAGCTTAGTTAAGGTTTATAATGAAAAACTGTTTTTT. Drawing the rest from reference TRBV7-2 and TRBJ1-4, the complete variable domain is GAGVSQSPSNKVTEKGKDVELRCDPISGHTALYWYRQSLGQGLEFLIYFQGNSAPDKSGLPSDRFSAERTGGSVSTLTIQRTQQEDSAVYLCASSLVKVYNEKLFFGSGTQLSVL.